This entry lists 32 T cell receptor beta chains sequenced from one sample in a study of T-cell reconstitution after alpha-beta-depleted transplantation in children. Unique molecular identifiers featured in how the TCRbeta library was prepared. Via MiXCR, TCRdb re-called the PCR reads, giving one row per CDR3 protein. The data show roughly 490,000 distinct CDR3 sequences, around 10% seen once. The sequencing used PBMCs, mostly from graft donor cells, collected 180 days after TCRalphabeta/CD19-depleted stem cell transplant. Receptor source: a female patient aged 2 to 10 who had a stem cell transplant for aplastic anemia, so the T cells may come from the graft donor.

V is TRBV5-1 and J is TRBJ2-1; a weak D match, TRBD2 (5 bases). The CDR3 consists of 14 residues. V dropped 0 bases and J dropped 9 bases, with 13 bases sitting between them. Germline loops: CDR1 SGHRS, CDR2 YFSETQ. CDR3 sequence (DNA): TGCGCCAGCAGCTTGGACCTAGCAGTTCGTGAGCAGTTCTTC. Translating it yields CASSLDLAVREQFF.

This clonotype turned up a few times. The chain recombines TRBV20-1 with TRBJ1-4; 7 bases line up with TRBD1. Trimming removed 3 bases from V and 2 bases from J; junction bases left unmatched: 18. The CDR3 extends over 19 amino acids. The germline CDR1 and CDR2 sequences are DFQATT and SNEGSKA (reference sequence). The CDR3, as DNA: TGCAGTGCTAGGCTACAGGGGTACCCAACCGCGGCGACTAATGAAAAACTGTTTTTT. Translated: CSARLQGYPTAATNEKLFF.

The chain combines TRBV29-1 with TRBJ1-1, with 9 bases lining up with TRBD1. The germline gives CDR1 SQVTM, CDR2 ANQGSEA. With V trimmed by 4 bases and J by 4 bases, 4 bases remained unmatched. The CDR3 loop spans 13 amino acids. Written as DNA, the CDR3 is TGCAGCGTTGGGGACAGGGTAGGCACTGAAGCTTTCTTT. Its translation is CSVGDRVGTEAFF.

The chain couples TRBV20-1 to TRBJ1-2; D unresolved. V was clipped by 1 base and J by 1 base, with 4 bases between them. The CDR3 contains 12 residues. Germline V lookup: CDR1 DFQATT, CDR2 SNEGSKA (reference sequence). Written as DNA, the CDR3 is TGCAGTGCTAGAGGGGTTAACTATGGCTACACCTTC. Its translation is CSARGVNYGYTF.

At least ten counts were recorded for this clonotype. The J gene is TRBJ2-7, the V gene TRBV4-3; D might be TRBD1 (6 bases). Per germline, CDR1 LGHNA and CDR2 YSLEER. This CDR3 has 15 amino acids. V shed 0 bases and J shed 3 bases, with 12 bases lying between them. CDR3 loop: CASSQDRAGVYEQYF. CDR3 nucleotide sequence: TGCGCCAGCAGCCAAGATAGGGCAGGGGTCTACGAGCAGTACTTC.

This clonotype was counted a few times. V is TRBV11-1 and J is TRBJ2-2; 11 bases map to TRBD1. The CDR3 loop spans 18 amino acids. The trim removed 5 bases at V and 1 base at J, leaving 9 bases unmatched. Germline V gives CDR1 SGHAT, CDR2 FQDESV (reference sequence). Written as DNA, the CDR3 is TGTGCCAGCAGCCCTGGACAGGGGGCGCGGGGGAACACCGGGGAGCTGTTTTTT. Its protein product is CASSPGQGARGNTGELFF.

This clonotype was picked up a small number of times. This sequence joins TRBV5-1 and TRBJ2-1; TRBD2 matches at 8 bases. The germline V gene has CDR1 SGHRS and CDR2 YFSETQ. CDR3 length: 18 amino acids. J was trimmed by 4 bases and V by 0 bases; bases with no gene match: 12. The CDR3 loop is CASSLVSGRTSLYNEQFF. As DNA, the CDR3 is TGCGCCAGCAGCTTGGTCAGCGGGAGAACCAGTTTATACAATGAGCAGTTCTTC.

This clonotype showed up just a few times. In nucleotides, the CDR3 is TGTGCCAGCTCACCTATACCGGCAGGGCCCTACGAGCAGTACTTC. This codes for CASSPIPAGPYEQYF. This chain joins TRBV18 and TRBJ2-7; a weak D match, TRBD1 (5 bases). Germline V gene sequence: CDR1 KGHSH, CDR2 LQKENI. Trimming took off 3 bases at V and 2 bases at J, with 14 bases between the two ends. There are 15 residues in the CDR3.

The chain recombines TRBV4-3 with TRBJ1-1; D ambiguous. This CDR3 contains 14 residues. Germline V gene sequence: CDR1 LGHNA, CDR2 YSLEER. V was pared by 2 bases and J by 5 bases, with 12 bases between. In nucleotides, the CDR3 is TGCGCCAGCAGCCAAACGGCAGCTCGAACTGAAGCTTTCTTT. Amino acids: CASSQTAARTEAFF.

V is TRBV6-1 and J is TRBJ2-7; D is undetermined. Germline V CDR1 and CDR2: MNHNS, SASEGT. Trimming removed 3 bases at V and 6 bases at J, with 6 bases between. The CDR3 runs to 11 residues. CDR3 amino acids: CASSEGPEQYF. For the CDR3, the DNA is TGTGCCAGCAGTGAGGGCCCCGAGCAGTACTTC.

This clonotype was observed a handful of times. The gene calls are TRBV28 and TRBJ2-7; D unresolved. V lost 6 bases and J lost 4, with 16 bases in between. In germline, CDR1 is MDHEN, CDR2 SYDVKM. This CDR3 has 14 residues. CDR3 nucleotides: TGTGCCAGCAGACCTGACATCGCTTCTTACGAGCAGTACTTC. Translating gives CASRPDIASYEQYF.

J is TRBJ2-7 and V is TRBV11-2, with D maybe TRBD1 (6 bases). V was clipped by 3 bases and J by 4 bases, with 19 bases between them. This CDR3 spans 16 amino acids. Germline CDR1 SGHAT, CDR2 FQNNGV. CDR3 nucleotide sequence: TGTGCCAGCAGCTTGACGTCAGGGGTTAAAAGGTACGAGCAGTACGTC. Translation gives CASSLTSGVKRYEQYV.

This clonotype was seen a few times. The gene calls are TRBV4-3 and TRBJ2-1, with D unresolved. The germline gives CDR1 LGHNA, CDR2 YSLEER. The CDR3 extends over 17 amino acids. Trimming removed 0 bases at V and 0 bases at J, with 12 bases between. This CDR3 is CASSQDPVVSSYNEQFF. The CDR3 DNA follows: TGCGCCAGCAGCCAAGATCCTGTCGTTAGCTCCTACAATGAGCAGTTCTTC.

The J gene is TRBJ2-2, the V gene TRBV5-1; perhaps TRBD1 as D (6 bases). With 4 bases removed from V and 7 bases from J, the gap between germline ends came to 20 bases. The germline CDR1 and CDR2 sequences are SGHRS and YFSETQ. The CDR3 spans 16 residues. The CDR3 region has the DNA TGCGCCAGCAGCCCGGAGGTGGGGGCTCGGATCGGGGAGCTGTTTTTT. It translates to CASSPEVGARIGELFF.

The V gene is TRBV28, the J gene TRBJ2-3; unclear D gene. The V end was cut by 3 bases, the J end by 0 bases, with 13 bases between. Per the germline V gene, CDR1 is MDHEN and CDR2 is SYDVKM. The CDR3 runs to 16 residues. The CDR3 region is CASSFGATTSTDTQYF. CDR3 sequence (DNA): TGTGCCAGCAGTTTTGGTGCTACTACTAGCACAGATACGCAGTATTTT.

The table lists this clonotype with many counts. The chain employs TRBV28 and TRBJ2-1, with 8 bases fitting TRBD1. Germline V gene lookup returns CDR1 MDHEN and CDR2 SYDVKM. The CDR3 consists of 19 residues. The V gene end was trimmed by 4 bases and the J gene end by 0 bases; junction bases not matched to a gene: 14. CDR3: CASSYRTGPESSSYNEQFF. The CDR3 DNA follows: TGTGCCAGCAGTTACCGGACAGGGCCGGAATCTAGCTCCTACAATGAGCAGTTCTTC.

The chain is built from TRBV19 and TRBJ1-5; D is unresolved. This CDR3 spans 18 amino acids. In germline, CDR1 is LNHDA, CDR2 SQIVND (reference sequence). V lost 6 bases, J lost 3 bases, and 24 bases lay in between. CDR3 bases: TGTGCCAGTAGCGCGAGCTGGGTTCCGGCCGGCCACAATCAGCCCCAGCATTTT. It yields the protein CASSASWVPAGHNQPQHF.

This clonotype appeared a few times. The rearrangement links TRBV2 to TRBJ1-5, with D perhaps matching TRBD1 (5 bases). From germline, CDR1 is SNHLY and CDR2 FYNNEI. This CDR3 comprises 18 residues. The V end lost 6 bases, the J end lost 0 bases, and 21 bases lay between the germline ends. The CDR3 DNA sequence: TGTGCCAGCAGCCTCTCGAAGGGGACGGGTTATAGCAATCAGCCCCAGCATTTT. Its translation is CASSLSKGTGYSNQPQHF.

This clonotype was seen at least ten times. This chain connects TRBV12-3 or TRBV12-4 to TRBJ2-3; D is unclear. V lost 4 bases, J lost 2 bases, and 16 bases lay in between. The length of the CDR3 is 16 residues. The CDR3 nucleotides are TGTGCCAGCAGTTCTTCCAGACCCGAAGCCACAGATACGCAGTATTTT. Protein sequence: CASSSSRPEATDTQYF.

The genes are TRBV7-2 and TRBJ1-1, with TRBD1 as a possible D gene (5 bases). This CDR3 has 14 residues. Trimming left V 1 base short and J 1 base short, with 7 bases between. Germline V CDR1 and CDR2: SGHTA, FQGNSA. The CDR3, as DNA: TGTGCCAGCAGCTTAGGCAGGGCGAACACTGAAGCTTTCTTT. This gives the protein CASSLGRANTEAFF.

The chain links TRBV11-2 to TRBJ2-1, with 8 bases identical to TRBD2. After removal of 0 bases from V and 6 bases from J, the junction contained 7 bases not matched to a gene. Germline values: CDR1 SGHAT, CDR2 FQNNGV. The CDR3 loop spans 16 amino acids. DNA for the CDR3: TGTGCCAGCAGCTTAGATAGACTAGCGATAAGCAATGAGCAGTTCTTC. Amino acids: CASSLDRLAISNEQFF. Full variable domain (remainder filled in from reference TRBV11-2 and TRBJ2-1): EAGVAQSPRYKIIEKRQSVAFWCNPISGHATLYWYQQILGQGPKLLIQFQNNGVVDDSQLPKDRFSAERLKGVDSTLKIQPAKLEDSAVYLCASSLDRLAISNEQFFGPGTRLTVL.

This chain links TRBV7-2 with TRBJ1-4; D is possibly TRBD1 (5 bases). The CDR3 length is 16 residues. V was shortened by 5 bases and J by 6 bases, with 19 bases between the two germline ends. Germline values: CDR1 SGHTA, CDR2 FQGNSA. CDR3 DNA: TGTGCCAGCAGCCCATGGGGCCAGATCAAATATGAAAAACTGTTTTTT. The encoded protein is CASSPWGQIKYEKLFF. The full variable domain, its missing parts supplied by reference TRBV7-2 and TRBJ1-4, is GAGVSQSPSNKVTEKGKDVELRCDPISGHTALYWYRQSLGQGLEFLIYFQGNSAPDKSGLPSDRFSAERTGGSVSTLTIQRTQQEDSAVYLCASSPWGQIKYEKLFFGSGTQLSVL.

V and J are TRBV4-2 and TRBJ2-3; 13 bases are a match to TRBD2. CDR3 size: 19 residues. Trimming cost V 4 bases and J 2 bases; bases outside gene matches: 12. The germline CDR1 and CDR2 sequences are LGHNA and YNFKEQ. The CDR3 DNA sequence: TGTGCCAGCAGCCGCATCGGGACTAGCGGGAAACAACTCACAGATACGCAGTATTTT. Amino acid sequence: CASSRIGTSGKQLTDTQYF.

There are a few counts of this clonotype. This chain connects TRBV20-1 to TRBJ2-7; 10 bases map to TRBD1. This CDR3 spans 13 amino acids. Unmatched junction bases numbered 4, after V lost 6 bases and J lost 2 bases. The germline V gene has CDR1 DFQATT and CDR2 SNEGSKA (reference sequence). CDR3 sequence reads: CSARTGGAYEQYF. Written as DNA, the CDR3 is TGCAGTGCCAGGACAGGGGGAGCCTACGAGCAGTACTTC.

The CDR3 loop reads CASSETRTGYYSNQPQHF. DNA for the CDR3: TGTGCCAGCAGTGAGACGAGGACAGGGTATTATAGCAATCAGCCCCAGCATTTT. The chain is built from TRBV6-1 and TRBJ1-5; 8 bases match TRBD1. Per germline, CDR1 MNHNS and CDR2 SASEGT. V was clipped by 3 bases and J by 0 bases; unmatched bases: 10. The CDR3 consists of 18 residues.

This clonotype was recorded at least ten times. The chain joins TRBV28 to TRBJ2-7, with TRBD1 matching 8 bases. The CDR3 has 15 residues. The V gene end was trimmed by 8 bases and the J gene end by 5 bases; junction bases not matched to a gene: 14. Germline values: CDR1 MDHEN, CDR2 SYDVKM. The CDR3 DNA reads TGTGCCAGCTACCAGACTGGCAGGGGGCGGAACGAGCAGTACGTC. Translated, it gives CASYQTGRGRNEQYV.

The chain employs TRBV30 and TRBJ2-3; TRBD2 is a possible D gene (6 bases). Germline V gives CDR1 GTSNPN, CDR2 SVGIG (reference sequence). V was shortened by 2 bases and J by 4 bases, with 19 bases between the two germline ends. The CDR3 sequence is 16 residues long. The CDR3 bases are TGTGCCTGGAGTCCCACTGGGAGGAAAAGGGCAGATACGCAGTATTTT. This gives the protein CAWSPTGRKRADTQYF. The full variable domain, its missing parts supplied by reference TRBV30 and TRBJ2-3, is SQTIHQWPATLVQPVGSPLSLECTVEGTSNPNLYWYRQAAGRGLQLLFYSVGIGQISSEVPQNLSASRPQDRQFILSSKKLLLSDSGFYLCAWSPTGRKRADTQYFGPGTRLTVL.

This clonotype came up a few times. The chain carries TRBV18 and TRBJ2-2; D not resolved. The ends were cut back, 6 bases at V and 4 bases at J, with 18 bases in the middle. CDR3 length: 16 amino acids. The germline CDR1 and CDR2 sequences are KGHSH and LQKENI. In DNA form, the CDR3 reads TGTGCCAGCTCGGAGATAAGAGGAAACCCCACCGGGGAGCTGTTTTTT. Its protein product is CASSEIRGNPTGELFF.

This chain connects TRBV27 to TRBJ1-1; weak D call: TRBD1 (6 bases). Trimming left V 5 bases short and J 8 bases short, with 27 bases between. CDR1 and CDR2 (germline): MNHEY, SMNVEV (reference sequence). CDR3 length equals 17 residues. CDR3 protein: CASSTKARGLFNFEAFF. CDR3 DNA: TGTGCCAGCAGTACTAAAGCCAGGGGTCTTTTTAATTTCGAAGCTTTCTTT.

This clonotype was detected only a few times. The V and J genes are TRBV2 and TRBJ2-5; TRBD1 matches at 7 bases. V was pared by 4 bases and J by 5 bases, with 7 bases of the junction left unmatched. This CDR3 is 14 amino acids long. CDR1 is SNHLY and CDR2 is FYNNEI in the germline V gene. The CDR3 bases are TGTGCCAGCAGTGGACAGGGCCGGTACGAGACCCAGTACTTC. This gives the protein CASSGQGRYETQYF.

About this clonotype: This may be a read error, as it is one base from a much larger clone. The CDR3 here is CAISKHQGGPTQYF. The CDR3 nucleotides read TGTGCCATCAGTAAGCACCAAGGGGGACCCACGCAGTATTTT. V is TRBV10-3 and J is TRBJ2-3, with D maybe TRBD1 (6 bases). With 5 bases removed from V and 9 bases from J, the gap between germline ends came to 18 bases. Per germline, CDR1 ENHRY and CDR2 SYGVKD. CDR3 length: 14 residues.

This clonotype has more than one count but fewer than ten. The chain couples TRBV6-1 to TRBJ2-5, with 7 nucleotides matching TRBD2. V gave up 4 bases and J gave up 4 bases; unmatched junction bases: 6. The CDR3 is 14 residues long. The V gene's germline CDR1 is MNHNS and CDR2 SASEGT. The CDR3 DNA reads TGTGCCAGCAGTGGACTAGCTAGTTCAGAGACCCAGTACTTC. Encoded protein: CASSGLASSETQYF.